The clone carrying this T cell receptor (beta chain) was seen repeatedly, ten times or more. Antigen specificity is unknown. As for time point: sample taken at primary tumor resection. Extraction of whole RNA from tumor, nontumor lung or frozen PBMC preceded unsorted sequencing. Trimming left V 2 bases short and J 10 bases short, with 9 bases between. Germline lookup yields CDR1 DFQATT and CDR2 SNEGSKA (reference sequence). The CDR3 is 11 residues long. The data were taken from a study of spatial heterogeneity in lung cancer. About the study: There were consistently more beta-chain sequences detected than alpha-chain sequences. Raw reads contained each unique TCR and UMI combination more than ten times on average. General study results and limits: The appearance of ubiquitous expanded tumor TCRs in blood was greater at resection than follow-up.

TCR cDNA molecules each had a unique molecular identifier. A single record per CDR3 protein comes from TCRdb applying MiXCR to the 5' RACE reads. The table lists roughly 40,000 distinct CDR3 sequences, 6% to 7.5% of them singletons, with around 43% in the top ten. The sample was PBMCs, taken at surgery. The sequence came from a female donor with early-stage non-small cell lung cancer. The chain recombines TRBV20-1 with TRBJ2-1; weak D call: TRBD1 (6 bases). The chain's CDR3 is CSARSDREQFF. The CDR3 nucleotides are TGCAGTGCTAGAAGCGACAGGGAGCAGTTCTTC.